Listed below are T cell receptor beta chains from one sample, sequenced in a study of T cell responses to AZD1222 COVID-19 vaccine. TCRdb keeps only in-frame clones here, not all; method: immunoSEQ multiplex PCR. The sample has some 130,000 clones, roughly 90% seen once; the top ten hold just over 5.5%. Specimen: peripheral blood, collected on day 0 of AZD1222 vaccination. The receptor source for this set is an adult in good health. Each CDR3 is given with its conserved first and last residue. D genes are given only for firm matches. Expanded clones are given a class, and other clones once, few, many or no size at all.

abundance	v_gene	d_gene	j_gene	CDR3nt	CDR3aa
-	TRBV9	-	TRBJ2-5	TGTGCCAGCAGCTCAAGCCAGGGCGGGGAGACCCAGTACTTC	CASSSSQGGETQYF
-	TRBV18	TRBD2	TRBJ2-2	TGTGCCAGCTCACCCCCTTTGACTAGCGGGAACACCGGGGAGCTGTTTTTT	CASSPPLTSGNTGELFF
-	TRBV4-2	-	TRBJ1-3	TGTGCCAGCAGCCAGGAACTCGCGGGTTCTGGAAACACCATATATTTT	CASSQELAGSGNTIYF
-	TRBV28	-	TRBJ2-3	TGTGCCAGCAGTTTGAGGGGCGGAGGCGGCACAGATACGCAGTATTTT	CASSLRGGGGTDTQYF
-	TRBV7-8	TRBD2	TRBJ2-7	TGTGCCAGCAGCCCCCCCCGGGCGGGAGAGAGCTACGAGCAGTACTTC	CASSPPRAGESYEQYF
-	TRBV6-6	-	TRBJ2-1	TGTGCCAGCAGTTACTCGTCAGGGCCCTCCTACAATGAGCAGTTCTTC	CASSYSSGPSYNEQFF
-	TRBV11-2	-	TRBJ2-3	TGTGCCAGCAGCTTAGTCCGGTCCGTGGGCACAGATACGCAGTATTTT	CASSLVRSVGTDTQYF
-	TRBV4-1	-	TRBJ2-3	TGCGCCAGCAGCCAAGATGACAGGACTATGGCAGATACGCAGTATTTT	CASSQDDRTMADTQYF
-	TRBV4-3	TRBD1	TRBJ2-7	TGCGCCAGCAGCCCGGGACAGGGGACCTACGAGCAGTACTTC	CASSPGQGTYEQYF
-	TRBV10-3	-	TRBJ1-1	TGTGCCGCGAACCGAGACAGTGACAACACTGAAGCTTTCTTT	CAANRDSDNTEAFF
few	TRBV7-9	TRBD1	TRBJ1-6	TGTGCCAGCAGCAAATCAGGACAGGGAGGAATATTCTTTTCACCCCTCCACTTT	CASSKSGQGGIFFSPLHF
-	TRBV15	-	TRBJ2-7	TGTGCCACCAGCAGAGATTACCTACACTCCTACGAGCAGTACTTC	CATSRDYLHSYEQYF
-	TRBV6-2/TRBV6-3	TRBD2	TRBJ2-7	TGTGCCAGCAGTACGGGACTAGCGGGGGGAATTTACGAGCAGTACTTC	CASSTGLAGGIYEQYF
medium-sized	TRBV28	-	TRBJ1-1	TGTGCCAGCAGTTTAGTGGGAGGGGGTACTGAAGCTTTCTTT	CASSLVGGGTEAFF
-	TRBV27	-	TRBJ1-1	TGTGCCAGCAGTTTAACCCCCGGGACAAGCTTTGAAGCTTTCTTT	CASSLTPGTSFEAFF
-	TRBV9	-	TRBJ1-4	TGTGCCAGCAGCGTAGAAGGGACAACTAATGAAAAACTGTTTTTT	CASSVEGTTNEKLFF
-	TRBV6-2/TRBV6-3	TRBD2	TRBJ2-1	TGTGCCAGCAGTCTGAACCTAGCGGGAGGTTCCAATGAGCAGTTCTTC	CASSLNLAGGSNEQFF
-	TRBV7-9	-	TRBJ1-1	TGTGCCAGCAGCCTTACAGCCTACCGCTCTGAAGCTTTCTTT	CASSLTAYRSEAFF
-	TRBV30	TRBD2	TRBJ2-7	TGTGCCTGGAAGCGGGGGAGGGACTACGAGCAGTACTTC	CAWKRGRDYEQYF
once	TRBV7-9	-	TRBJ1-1	TGTGCCAGCAGCTTAATTACGGGGGCCACTGAAGCTTTCTTT	CASSLITGATEAFF
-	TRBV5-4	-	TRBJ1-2	TGTGCCAGCAGCTCCGGCCTCCAAGGGGGCTACACCTTC	CASSSGLQGGYTF
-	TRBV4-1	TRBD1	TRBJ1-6	TGCGCCAGCAGAAAAGGGGGCGGGAATAATTCACCCCTCCACTTT	CASRKGGGNNSPLHF
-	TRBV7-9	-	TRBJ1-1	TGTGCCAGCAGCCCATGGGGTGTAGGCACTGAAGCTTTCTTT	CASSPWGVGTEAFF
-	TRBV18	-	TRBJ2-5	TGTGCCAGCTCAGGGCGGGCCCCAGAGACCCAGTACTTC	CASSGRAPETQYF
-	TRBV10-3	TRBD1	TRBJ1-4	TGTGCCATCTACGACAGGGTCAGTGAAAAACTGTTTTTT	CAIYDRVSEKLFF
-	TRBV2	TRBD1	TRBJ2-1	TGTGCCAGCAGTGAAGACAGGGGGCGTTACAATGAGCAGTTCTTC	CASSEDRGRYNEQFF
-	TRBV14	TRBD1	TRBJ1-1	TGTGCCAGCAGCTACGGACAGGGGATCATGAACACTGAAGCTTTCTTT	CASSYGQGIMNTEAFF
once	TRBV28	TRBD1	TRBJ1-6	TGTGCCAGCAGTTTGACCGGGACAGGGAATTCACCCCTCCACTTT	CASSLTGTGNSPLHF
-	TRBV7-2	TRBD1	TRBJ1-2	TGTGCCAGCAGCTTAGCAGTCAAGGGGGCAGATGGCTACACCTTC	CASSLAVKGADGYTF
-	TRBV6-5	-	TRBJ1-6	TGTGCCAGCAGTTTGGGGGGAGTGAATTCACCCCTCCACTTT	CASSLGGVNSPLHF
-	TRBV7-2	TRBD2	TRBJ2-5	TGTGCCAGCAGCCTTACTAGCGGGAGAGGCGAGACCCAGTACTTC	CASSLTSGRGETQYF
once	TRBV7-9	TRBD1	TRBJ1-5	TGTGCCAGCAGCTTGGGACAGAGCAATCAGCCCCAGCATTTT	CASSLGQSNQPQHF
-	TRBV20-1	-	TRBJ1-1	TGCAGTGCTAGTTCCTGGGGGAGGGGCTCCACTGAAGCTTTCTTT	CSASSWGRGSTEAFF
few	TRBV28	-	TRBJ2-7	TGTGCCAGCAGCCCCAGGCAGGGTCCCTACGAGCAGTACTTC	CASSPRQGPYEQYF
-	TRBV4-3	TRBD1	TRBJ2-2	TGCGCCAGCAGCCAAGATAAGGGGGCGCGTACCGGGGAGCTGTTTTTT	CASSQDKGARTGELFF
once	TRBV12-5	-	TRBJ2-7	TGTGCTAGTGGCCGATCAGGGGGGAACTACGAGCAGTACTTC	CASGRSGGNYEQYF
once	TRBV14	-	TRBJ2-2	TGTGCCAGCAGCCCGAGCGGGAACACCGGGGAGCTGTTTTTT	CASSPSGNTGELFF
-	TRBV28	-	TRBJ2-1	TGTGCCAGCCTTGAAAGCAGATCTTACAATGAGCAGTTCTTC	CASLESRSYNEQFF
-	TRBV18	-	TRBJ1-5	TGTGCCAGCTCACCACTAAGCAATCAGCCCCAGCATTTT	CASSPLSNQPQHF
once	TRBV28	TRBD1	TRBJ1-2	TGTGCCAGCAGTCCCGGTGGGGCAGGGGGCTTGTACGGCTACACCTTC	CASSPGGAGGLYGYTF
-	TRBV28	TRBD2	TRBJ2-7	TGTGCCAGCAGGTCTAGCGGGAGAGGGGAATCCGAGCAGTACTTC	CASRSSGRGESEQYF
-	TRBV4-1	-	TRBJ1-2	TGCGCCAGCAGCCTACTGACAGGTGTTGATGGCTACACCTTC	CASSLLTGVDGYTF
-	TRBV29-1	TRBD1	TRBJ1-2	TGCAGCGTCCAGGGGGCGCTTCATAACTATGGCTACACCTTC	CSVQGALHNYGYTF
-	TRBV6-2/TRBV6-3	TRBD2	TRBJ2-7	TGTGCCAGCAGTTATTCCGGGACTAGCGGGAGTTACGAGCAGTACTTC	CASSYSGTSGSYEQYF
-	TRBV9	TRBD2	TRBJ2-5	TGTGCCAGCAGCGCGGCCAGACTAGCAGAATCCGCGCGGGAGACCCAGTACTTC	CASSAARLAESARETQYF
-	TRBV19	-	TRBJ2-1	TGTGCCAGTAGTACGAGTTGGGAGCAGTTCTTC	CASSTSWEQFF
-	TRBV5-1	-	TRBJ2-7	TGCGCCAGCAGCTTAAGGCAGGGGTTGGACGAGCAGTACTTC	CASSLRQGLDEQYF
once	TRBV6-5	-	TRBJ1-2	TGTGCCAGCAGTCAAACCACGGGGTATGGCTACACCTTC	CASSQTTGYGYTF
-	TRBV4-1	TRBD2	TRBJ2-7	TGCGCCAGCAGCCAAGTGGCCGGGACTAGGGCCTACGAGCAGTACTTC	CASSQVAGTRAYEQYF
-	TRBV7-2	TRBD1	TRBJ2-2	TGTGCCAGCAGCCCCCGGACAGGGGGCGCCGGGGAGCTGTTTTTT	CASSPRTGGAGELFF